Sequencing of this TCR beta chain was carried out in a study of CD8+CD57+ T cells in acquired aplastic anemia. Study-level information: An average of roughly 3.2 ug of DNA was obtained from sorted CD4+ and CD8+ cells.

An expansion of CD8+CD57+ cells by flow cytometry had been shown in patients chosen for sequencing. All patients had severe acquired aplastic anemia. There was no therapy given to any patient before the blood sampling took place. Study-level results: Common to patients and controls were 25 to 30 CD8+ CDR3 sequences.

Note on this clonotype: Its antigen is not identified.

Using genomic DNA as the template, TCR beta VDJ and CDR3 profiling was carried out. TCRdb re-called the reads with MiXCR, one entry per CDR3 protein. The table shows a few hundred thousand distinct CDR3 sequences, with approximately 33% occurring only once. Trimming removed 4 bases at V and 4 bases at J, with 7 bases between. Germline CDR1 is SQVTM and CDR2 is ANQGSEA. This CDR3 has 11 residues. What was sequenced was sorted CD4+, CD8+, or CD8+CD57+ T cells (not recorded which) from PBMCs. This chain links TRBV29-1 with TRBJ1-2; no clear D gene. The TCR was taken from a human donor with aplastic anemia. Written as DNA, the CDR3 is TGCAGCGTTGCCCAGGCCTATGGCTACACCTTC. Protein product: CSVAQAYGYTF. Filled out from reference TRBV29-1 and TRBJ1-2, the complete variable domain reads SAVISQKPSRDICQRGTSLTIQCQVDSQVTMMFWYRQQPGQSLTLIATANQGSEATYESGFVIDKFPISRPNLTFSTLTVSNMSPEDSSIYLCSVAQAYGYTFGSGTRLTVV.